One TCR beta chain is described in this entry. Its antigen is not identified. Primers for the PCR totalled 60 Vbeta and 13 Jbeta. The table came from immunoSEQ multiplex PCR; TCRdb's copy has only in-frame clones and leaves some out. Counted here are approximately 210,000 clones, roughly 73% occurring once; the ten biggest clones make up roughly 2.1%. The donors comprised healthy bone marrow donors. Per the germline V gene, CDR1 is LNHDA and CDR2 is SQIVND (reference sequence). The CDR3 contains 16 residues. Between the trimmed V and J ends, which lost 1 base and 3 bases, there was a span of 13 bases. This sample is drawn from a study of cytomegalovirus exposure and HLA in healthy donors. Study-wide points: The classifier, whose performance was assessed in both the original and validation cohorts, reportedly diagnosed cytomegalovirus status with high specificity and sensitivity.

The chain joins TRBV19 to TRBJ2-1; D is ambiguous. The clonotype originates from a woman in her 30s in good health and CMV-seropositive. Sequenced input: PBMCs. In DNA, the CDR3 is TGTGCCAGTAGTATAGGTCAAGGCGGATTCTACAATGAGCAGTTCTTC. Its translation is CASSIGQGGFYNEQFF.